This TCR beta chain was identified in a study of long-term antiretroviral therapy in people with HIV. At survey level, the immunoSEQ assay was run in its v3.0 version. Sequencing was designed to cover roughly 35,000-50,000 T-cell genomes in each sample. Libraries were prepared by immunoSEQ multiplex PCR; TCRdb keeps only in-frame clonotypes and omits some of them. The table records some 29,000 clones, roughly 90% of them present only once. The CDR3 is 12 residues long. CDR1 is SEHNR, CDR2 FQNEAQ, per germline (reference sequence). V trimming: 4 bases; J trimming: 8 bases; junction bases outside the gene matches: 4.

V is TRBV7-9 and J is TRBJ1-1; the match to TRBD1 covers 7 bases. The origin of this receptor is a woman between 18 and 29 years old with HIV. The sequencing used unsorted PBMCs, collected 0.5 years after starting antiretroviral therapy. In DNA, the CDR3 is TGTGCCAGCAGCTCCCCGACAGGGGAAGCTTTCTTT. This codes for CASSSPTGEAFF. The whole variable domain, remainder taken from reference TRBV7-9 and TRBJ1-1, is DTGVSQNPRHKITKRGQNVTFRCDPISEHNRLYWYRQTLGQGPEFLTYFQNEAQLEKSRLLSDRFSAERPKGSFSTLEIQRTEQGDSAMYLCASSSPTGEAFFGQGTRLTVV.